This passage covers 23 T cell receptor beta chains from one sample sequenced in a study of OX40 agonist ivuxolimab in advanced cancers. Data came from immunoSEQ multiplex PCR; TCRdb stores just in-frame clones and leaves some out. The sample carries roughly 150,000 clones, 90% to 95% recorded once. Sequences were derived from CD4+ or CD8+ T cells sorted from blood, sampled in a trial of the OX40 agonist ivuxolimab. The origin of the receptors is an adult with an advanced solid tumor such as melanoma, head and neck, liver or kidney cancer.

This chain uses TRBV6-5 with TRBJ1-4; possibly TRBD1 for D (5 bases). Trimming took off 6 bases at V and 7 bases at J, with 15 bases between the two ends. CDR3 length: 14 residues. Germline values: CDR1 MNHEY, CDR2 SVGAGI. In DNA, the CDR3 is TGTGCCAGCAGCCGAAGGGACCCCCGTGAAAAACTGTTTTTT. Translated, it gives CASSRRDPREKLFF.

CDR3 amino acids: CASSSLLARAYNEQFF. In DNA, the CDR3 is TGTGCCAGCAGCTCGCTACTAGCTCGGGCCTACAATGAGCAGTTCTTC. V is TRBV7-2 and J is TRBJ2-1; tentatively, D is TRBD2 (6 bases). Germline-derived CDR1 and CDR2 are SGHTA and FQGNSA. V lost 4 bases to trimming and J lost 2 bases, with 15 bases between them. The CDR3 spans 16 residues.

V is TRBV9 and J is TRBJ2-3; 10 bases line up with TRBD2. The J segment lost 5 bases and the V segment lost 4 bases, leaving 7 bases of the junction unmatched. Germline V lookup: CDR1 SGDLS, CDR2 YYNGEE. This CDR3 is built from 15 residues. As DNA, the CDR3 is TGTGCCAGCAGCTACGAACTAGCGGGGCGAGATACGCAGTATTTT. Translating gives CASSYELAGRDTQYF.

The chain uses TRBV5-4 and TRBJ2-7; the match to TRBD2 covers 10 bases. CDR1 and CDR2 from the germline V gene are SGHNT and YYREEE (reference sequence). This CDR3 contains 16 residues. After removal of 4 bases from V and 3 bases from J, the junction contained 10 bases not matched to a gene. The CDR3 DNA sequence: TGTGCCAGCAGCGAACAACCGGGACTAGCGCTCTACGAGCAGTACTTC. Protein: CASSEQPGLALYEQYF.

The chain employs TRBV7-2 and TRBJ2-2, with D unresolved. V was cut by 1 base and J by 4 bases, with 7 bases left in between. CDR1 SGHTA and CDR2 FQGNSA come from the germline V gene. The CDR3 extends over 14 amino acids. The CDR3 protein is CASSLVIGTGELFF. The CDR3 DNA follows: TGTGCCAGCAGCTTAGTAATTGGCACCGGGGAGCTGTTTTTT.

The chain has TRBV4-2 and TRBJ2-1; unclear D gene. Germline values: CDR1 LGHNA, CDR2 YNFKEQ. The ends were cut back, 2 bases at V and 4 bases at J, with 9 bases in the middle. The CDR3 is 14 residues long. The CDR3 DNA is TGTGCCAGCAGCCAATCCGACCGGTACAATGAGCAGTTCTTC. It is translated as CASSQSDRYNEQFF.

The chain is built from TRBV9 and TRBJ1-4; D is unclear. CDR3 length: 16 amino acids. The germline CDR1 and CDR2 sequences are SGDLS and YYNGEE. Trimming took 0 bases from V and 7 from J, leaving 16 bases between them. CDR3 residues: CASSVATGGLGEKLFF. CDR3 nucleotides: TGTGCCAGCAGCGTAGCTACCGGAGGGCTAGGTGAAAAACTGTTTTTT.

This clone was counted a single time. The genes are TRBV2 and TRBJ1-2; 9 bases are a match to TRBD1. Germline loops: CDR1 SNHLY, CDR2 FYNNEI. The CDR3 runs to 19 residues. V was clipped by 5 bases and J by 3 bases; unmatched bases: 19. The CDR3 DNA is TGTGCCAGCAGTCCCCTACGGTCGGGACAGGGCTCCGTCTACTATGGCTACACCTTC. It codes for CASSPLRSGQGSVYYGYTF.

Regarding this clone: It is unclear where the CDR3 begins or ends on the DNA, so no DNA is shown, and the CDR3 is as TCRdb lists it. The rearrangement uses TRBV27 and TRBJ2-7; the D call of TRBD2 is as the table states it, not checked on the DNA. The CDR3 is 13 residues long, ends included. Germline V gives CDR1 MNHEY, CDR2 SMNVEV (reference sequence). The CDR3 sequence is CASSSSGAYEQYF.

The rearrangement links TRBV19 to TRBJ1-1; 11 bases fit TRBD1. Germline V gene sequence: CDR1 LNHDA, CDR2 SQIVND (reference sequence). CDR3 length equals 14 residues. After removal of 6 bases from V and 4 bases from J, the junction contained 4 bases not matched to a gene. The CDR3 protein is CASRIGTGGTEAFF. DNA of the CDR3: TGTGCCAGTAGAATCGGGACAGGGGGCACTGAAGCTTTCTTT.

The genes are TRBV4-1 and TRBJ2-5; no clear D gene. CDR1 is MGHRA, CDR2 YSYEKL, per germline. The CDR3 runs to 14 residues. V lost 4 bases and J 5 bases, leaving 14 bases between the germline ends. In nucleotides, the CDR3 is TGCGCCAGCAGCCTCGCAGGTCCCCGGGAGACCCAGTACTTC. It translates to CASSLAGPRETQYF.

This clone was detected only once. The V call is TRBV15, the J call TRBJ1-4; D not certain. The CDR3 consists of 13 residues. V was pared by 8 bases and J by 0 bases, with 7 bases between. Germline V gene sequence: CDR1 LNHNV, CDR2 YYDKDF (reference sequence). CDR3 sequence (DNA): TGTGCCACCCGCCCAACAACTAATGAAAAACTGTTTTTT. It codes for CATRPTTNEKLFF.

In nucleotides, the CDR3 is TGTGCCAGCAGCGTAGGTGGGGACAGGGTGAACACTGAAGCTTTCTTT. Its translation is CASSVGGDRVNTEAFF. V usage is TRBV9 and J usage is TRBJ1-1, with 9 bases lining up with TRBD1. V was clipped by 0 bases and J by 0 bases; unmatched bases: 3. The germline gives CDR1 SGDLS, CDR2 YYNGEE. The CDR3 is 16 amino acids.

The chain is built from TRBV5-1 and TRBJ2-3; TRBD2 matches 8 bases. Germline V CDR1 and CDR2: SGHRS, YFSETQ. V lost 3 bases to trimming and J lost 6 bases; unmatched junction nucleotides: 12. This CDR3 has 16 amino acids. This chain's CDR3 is CASSSSGGAGTDTQYF. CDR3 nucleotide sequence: TGCGCCAGCAGCTCCTCGGGGGGGGCCGGGACGGATACGCAGTATTTT.

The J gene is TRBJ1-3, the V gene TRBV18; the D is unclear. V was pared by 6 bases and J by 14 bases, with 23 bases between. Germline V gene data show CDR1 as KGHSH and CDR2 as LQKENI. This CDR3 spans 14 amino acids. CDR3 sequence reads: CASSTVRDDRTVYF. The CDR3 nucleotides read TGTGCCAGCTCCACAGTAAGGGATGACCGGACCGTATATTTT.

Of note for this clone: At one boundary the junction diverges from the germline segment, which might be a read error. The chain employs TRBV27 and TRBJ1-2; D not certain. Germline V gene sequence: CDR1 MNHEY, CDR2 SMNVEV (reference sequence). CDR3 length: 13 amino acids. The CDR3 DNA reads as TGTGCCAGCAGTTTGAGCGTGGGGTATGGCTACATCTTC. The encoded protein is CASSLSVGYGYIF.

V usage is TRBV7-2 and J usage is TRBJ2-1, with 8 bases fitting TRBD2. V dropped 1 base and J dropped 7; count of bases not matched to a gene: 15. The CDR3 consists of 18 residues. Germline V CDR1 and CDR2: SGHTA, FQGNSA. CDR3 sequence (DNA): TGTGCCAGCAGCTTAGGCAGATCCGGGACTAGGGTTAAGAATGAGCAGTTCTTC. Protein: CASSLGRSGTRVKNEQFF. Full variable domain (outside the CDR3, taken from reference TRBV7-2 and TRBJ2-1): GAGVSQSPSNKVTEKGKDVELRCDPISGHTALYWYRQSLGQGLEFLIYFQGNSAPDKSGLPSDRFSAERTGGSVSTLTIQRTQQEDSAVYLCASSLGRSGTRVKNEQFFGPGTRLTVL.

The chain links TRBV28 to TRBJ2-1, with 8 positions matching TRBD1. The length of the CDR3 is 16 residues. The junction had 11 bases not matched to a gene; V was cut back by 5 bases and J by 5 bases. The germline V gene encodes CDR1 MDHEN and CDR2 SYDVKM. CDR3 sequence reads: CASSPNPGRGHNEQFF. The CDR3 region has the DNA TGTGCCAGCAGTCCGAACCCGGGCAGGGGGCACAATGAGCAGTTCTTC.

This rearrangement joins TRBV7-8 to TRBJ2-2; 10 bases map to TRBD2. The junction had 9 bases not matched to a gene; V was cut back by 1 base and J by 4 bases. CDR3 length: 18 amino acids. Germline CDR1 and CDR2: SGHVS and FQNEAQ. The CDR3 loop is CASSLGPAGGLGTGELFF. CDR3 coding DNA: TGTGCCAGCAGCTTAGGCCCAGCGGGGGGGTTGGGCACCGGGGAGCTGTTTTTT.

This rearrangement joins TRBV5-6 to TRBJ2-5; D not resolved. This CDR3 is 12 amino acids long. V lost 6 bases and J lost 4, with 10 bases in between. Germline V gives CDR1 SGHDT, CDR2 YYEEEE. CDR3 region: CASTNLVETQYF. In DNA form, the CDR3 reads TGTGCCAGCACGAATCTAGTAGAGACCCAGTACTTC.

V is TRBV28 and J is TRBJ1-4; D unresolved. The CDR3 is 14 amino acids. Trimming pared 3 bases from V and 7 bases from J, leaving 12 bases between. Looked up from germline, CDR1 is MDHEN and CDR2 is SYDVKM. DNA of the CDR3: TGTGCCAGCAGTTTGGGAGGGCTGGGTGAAAAACTGTTTTTT. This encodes CASSLGGLGEKLFF.

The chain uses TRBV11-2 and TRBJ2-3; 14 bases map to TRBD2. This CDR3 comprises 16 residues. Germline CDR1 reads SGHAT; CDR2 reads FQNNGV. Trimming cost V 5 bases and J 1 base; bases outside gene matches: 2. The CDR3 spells CASSPGLAGGTDTQYF. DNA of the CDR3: TGTGCCAGCAGCCCGGGACTAGCGGGGGGCACAGATACGCAGTATTTT.

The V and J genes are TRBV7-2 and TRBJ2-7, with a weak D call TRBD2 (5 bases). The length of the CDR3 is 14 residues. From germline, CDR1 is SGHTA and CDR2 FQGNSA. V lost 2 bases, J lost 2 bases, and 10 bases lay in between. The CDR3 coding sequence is TGTGCCAGCAGCTTAAGTGGAGGAACCTACGAGCAGTACTTC. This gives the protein CASSLSGGTYEQYF.